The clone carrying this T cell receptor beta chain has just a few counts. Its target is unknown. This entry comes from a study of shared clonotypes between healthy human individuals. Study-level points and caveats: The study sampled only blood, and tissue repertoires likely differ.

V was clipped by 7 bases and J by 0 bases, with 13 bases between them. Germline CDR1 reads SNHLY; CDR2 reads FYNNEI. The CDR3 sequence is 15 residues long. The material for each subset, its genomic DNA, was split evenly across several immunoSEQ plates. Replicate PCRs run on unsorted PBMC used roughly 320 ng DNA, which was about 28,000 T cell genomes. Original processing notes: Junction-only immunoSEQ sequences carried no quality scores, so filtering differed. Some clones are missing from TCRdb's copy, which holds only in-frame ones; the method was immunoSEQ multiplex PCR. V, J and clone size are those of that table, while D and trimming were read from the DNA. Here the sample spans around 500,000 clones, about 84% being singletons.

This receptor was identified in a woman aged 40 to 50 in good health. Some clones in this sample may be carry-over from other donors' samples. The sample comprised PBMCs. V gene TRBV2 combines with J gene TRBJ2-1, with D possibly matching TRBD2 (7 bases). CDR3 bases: TGTGCCAGCAAGGGGGAGGGTGGCTCCTACAATGAGCAGTTCTTC. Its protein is CASKGEGGSYNEQFF.